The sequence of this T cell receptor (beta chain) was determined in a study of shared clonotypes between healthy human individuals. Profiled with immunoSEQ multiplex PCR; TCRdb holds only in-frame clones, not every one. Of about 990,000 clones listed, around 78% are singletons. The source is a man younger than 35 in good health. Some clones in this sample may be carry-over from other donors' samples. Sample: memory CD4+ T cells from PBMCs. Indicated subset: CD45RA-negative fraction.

The CDR3 sequence: CASSAQTEGTEAFF. The CDR3 bases are TGTGCCAGCAGCGCGCAAACCGAGGGCACTGAAGCTTTCTTT. The J gene is TRBJ1-1, the V gene TRBV9; D gene ambiguous. The V and J ends lost 3 bases and 4 bases respectively, with 13 bases between them. Germline values: CDR1 SGDLS, CDR2 YYNGEE. The CDR3 is 14 residues long.